A single sample is the source of the 23 T cell receptor beta chains below, sequenced in a study of human T cells and chemical hapten exposure. Time point noted: healthy volunteer bleed at 6 weeks. Total RNA extraction was carried out from unfractionated whole blood. TCRdb re-derived calls from the RACE reads in MiXCR, one entry per CDR3 protein. Here the sample spans fewer than 85,000 distinct CDR3 sequences, 8.5% to 10% being singletons. The sample was whole blood. The receptor source for this set is a female donor in good health. Some clones in this sample may be carry-over from other donors' samples.

The gene calls are TRBV6-1 and TRBJ1-6; TRBD1 matches 7 bases. This CDR3 is 14 amino acids long. Germline V gene lookup returns CDR1 MNHNS and CDR2 SASEGT. The V gene end was trimmed by 10 bases and the J gene end by 3 bases; junction bases not matched to a gene: 6. For the CDR3, the DNA is TGTGCCACCTGGGGGACAGACTATAATTCACCCCTCCACTTT. Its protein product is CATWGTDYNSPLHF.

At least ten counts were recorded for this clonotype. The CDR3 DNA reads TGTGCCAGCAGCGGACAGGGGGGCGATGAAAAACTGTTTTTT. Residues: CASSGQGGDEKLFF. This chain connects TRBV6-5 to TRBJ1-4, with 10 bases matching TRBD1. Per the germline V gene, CDR1 is MNHEY and CDR2 is SVGAGI. The CDR3 is made up of 14 amino acids. V was pared by 6 bases and J by 6 bases, with 4 bases of the junction left unmatched.

This clonotype has a count of ten or more. CDR3 DNA: TGCAGCGTAACCGGACGAGGGGCATCCTACGAGCAGTACTTC. Its protein is CSVTGRGASYEQYF. This chain links TRBV29-1 with TRBJ2-7; D may be TRBD1 or TRBD2 (5 bases each). Between the trimmed V and J ends, which lost 6 bases and 1 base, there was a span of 16 bases. The CDR3 spans 14 residues. CDR1 is SQVTM and CDR2 is ANQGSEA in the germline V gene.

This clonotype has more than one count but fewer than ten. The chain joins TRBV12-3 or TRBV12-4 to TRBJ2-1; D may be TRBD2 (7 bases). The CDR3 is 17 residues long. Trimming took 3 bases from V and 6 from J, leaving 21 bases between them. CDR3 residues: CASSFILARGPTNEQFF. The CDR3 nucleotides are TGTGCCAGCAGTTTTATCCTTGCGCGGGGGCCAACCAATGAGCAGTTCTTC.

In its sample, this clonotype was seen a few times. This chain links TRBV12-3 or TRBV12-4 with TRBJ1-4; unclear D gene. The germline V and J ends were trimmed by 5 bases and 7 bases, with 8 bases remaining between them. The CDR3 has 12 residues. Here the CDR3 reads CASSGLSEKLFF. CDR3 sequence (DNA): TGTGCCAGCAGTGGACTTTCTGAAAAACTGTTTTTT.

The chain carries TRBV20-1 and TRBJ1-2; D possibly corresponds to TRBD1 (6 bases). The ends were cut back, 6 bases at V and 3 bases at J, with 23 bases in the middle. The V gene's germline CDR1 is DFQATT and CDR2 SNEGSKA (reference sequence). CDR3 length: 16 amino acids. CDR3 nucleotides: TGCAGTGCCGATAAAAAGAACAGGGCATACGACTATGGCTACACCTTC. Translated: CSADKKNRAYDYGYTF.

This clonotype was seen just once. This may be a read error, as it is one base from a much larger clone. The V gene is TRBV7-2, the J gene TRBJ2-7, with 7 bases lining up with TRBD1. The V gene's germline CDR1 is SGHTA and CDR2 FQGNSA. Germline trimming cut 3 bases from V and 3 bases from J; bases unmatched to any gene: 8. The CDR3 totals 15 residues. The DNA for the CDR3 is TGTGCCAGCAGCTTCCTGTTGGGACAGAGCTACGAGCAGTACTTC. Its translation: CASSFLLGQSYEQYF.

This clonotype was observed a handful of times. The rearrangement joins TRBV29-1 to TRBJ1-1; the match to TRBD1 covers 8 bases. The CDR3 spans 18 residues. The germline V gene has CDR1 SQVTM and CDR2 ANQGSEA. The ends lost 1 base at V and 11 bases at J; junction bases unmatched: 24. The CDR3 loop reads CSVEVAPGGERLFDPAFF. CDR3 bases: TGCAGCGTTGAAGTCGCGCCAGGGGGCGAAAGGCTCTTTGATCCGGCTTTCTTT.

At least ten counts were recorded for this clonotype. V gene TRBV4-3 combines with J gene TRBJ2-1, with D perhaps TRBD2 (5 bases). Germline V gene data show CDR1 as LGHNA and CDR2 as YSLEER. Trimming removed 1 base from V and 5 bases from J, with 12 bases in between. The CDR3 consists of 15 residues. The CDR3 nucleotides read TGCGCCAGCAGCCAAGGGTTAGCGAGAGACAATGAGCAGTTCTTC. Translated: CASSQGLARDNEQFF.

This clonotype came up a few times. The gene calls are TRBV10-3 and TRBJ2-7; D possibly corresponds to TRBD2 (6 bases). Trimming cost V 4 bases and J 3 bases, with 10 bases left between them. This CDR3 contains 13 residues. Germline CDR1 ENHRY, CDR2 SYGVKD. CDR3 nucleotides: TGTGCCATCAGTGTCACGGGGGACTACGAGCAGTACTTC. As protein: CAISVTGDYEQYF.

This clonotype was counted ten times or more. This rearrangement joins TRBV7-8 to TRBJ1-5; D is ambiguous. The germline V gene has CDR1 SGHVS and CDR2 FQNEAQ. V was cut by 5 bases and J by 1 base, with 12 bases left in between. The CDR3 has 15 amino acids. CDR3 loop: CASSPRERSNQPQHF. Written as DNA, the CDR3 is TGTGCCAGCAGCCCGAGGGAGCGAAGCAATCAGCCCCAGCATTTT. Full variable domain (remainder filled in from reference TRBV7-8 and TRBJ1-5): GAGVSQSPRYKVAKRGQDVALRCDPISGHVSLFWYQQALGQGPEFLTYFQNEAQLDKSGLPSDRFFAERPEGSVSTLKIQRTQQEDSAVYLCASSPRERSNQPQHFGDGTRLSIL.

To note about this clonotype: This may come from a read error, since a much larger clone is one base off. The rearrangement joins TRBV12-3 or TRBV12-4 to TRBJ2-7, with D perhaps given as TRBD1 or TRBD2 (7 bases each). V lost 6 bases to trimming and J lost 5 bases, with 17 bases between them. The length of the CDR3 is 14 residues. The CDR3 spells CASSNGGTDHEQYF. CDR3 in DNA: TGTGCCAGCAGCAACGGGGGGACAGACCACGAGCAGTACTTC.

The chain recombines TRBV20-1 with TRBJ2-7; the match to TRBD2 covers 12 bases. After removal of 4 bases from V and 0 bases from J, the junction contained 4 bases not matched to a gene. CDR1 and CDR2 (germline): DFQATT, SNEGSKA (reference sequence). CDR3 size: 15 residues. The CDR3 DNA sequence: TGCAGTGCTACTGGACTAGCGGGGACCTCCTACGAGCAGTACTTC. This translates into CSATGLAGTSYEQYF.

This chain joins TRBV6-5 and TRBJ1-2; no clear D. V was trimmed by 10 bases and J by 1 base, leaving 13 bases between them. In germline, CDR1 is MNHEY, CDR2 SVGAGI. CDR3 size: 13 residues. The CDR3 protein is CATAPVCNYGYTF. For the CDR3, the DNA is TGTGCCACGGCACCAGTGTGTAACTATGGCTACACCTTC.

This clonotype was counted between two and nine times. The genes are TRBV6-5 and TRBJ2-3, with TRBD2 matching over 7 bases. Losses at the gene ends were 2 bases for V and 3 bases for J; bases not matched to a gene: 8. Germline V CDR1 and CDR2: MNHEY, SVGAGI. The CDR3 covers 16 residues. For the CDR3, the DNA is TGTGCCAGCAGTTACGCGGCGGGGGAGAGTACAGATACGCAGTATTTT. Protein sequence: CASSYAAGESTDTQYF.

This clonotype was seen a few times. This sequence joins TRBV19 and TRBJ1-1; unclear D gene. CDR3 length: 14 residues. Trimming cost V 4 bases and J 1 base, with 10 bases left between them. Germline V lookup: CDR1 LNHDA, CDR2 SQIVND (reference sequence). The CDR3, as DNA: TGTGCCAGTAGTAGGAAGACGGCGAACACTGAAGCTTTCTTT. The encoded protein is CASSRKTANTEAFF.

This clonotype was observed at least ten times. This chain links TRBV7-9 with TRBJ1-2; D perhaps matches TRBD1 (5 bases). CDR3 length: 17 amino acids. V was pared by 6 bases and J by 4 bases, with 24 bases between. CDR1 is SEHNR and CDR2 is FQNEAQ in the germline V gene (reference sequence). CDR3 sequence reads: CASSFFTGTANLYGYTF. The CDR3 region has the DNA TGTGCCAGCAGTTTCTTTACCGGGACCGCTAACCTCTATGGCTACACCTTC.

This clonotype appeared many times. The gene calls are TRBV20-1 and TRBJ1-3; the D gene is possibly TRBD1 (6 bases). CDR3 length: 15 residues. The V end was cut by 3 bases, the J end by 3 bases, with 15 bases between. In germline, CDR1 is DFQATT, CDR2 SNEGSKA (reference sequence). The DNA of the CDR3 is TGCAGTGCTAGGTTGCTGGGGGCTAGTGGAAACACCATATATTTT. Protein: CSARLLGASGNTIYF.

This clonotype was observed a handful of times. The chain combines TRBV2 with TRBJ2-1; TRBD1 matches 8 bases. This CDR3 has 15 residues. Trimming cost V 6 bases and J 4 bases; bases outside gene matches: 8. Germline CDR1 SNHLY, CDR2 FYNNEI. CDR3 sequence reads: CASRAGQGQYNEQFF. CDR3 nucleotide sequence: TGTGCCAGCAGGGCTGGACAGGGACAATACAATGAGCAGTTCTTC.

The table lists this clonotype with a few counts. J is TRBJ2-1 and V is TRBV29-1; D perhaps matches TRBD1 (5 bases). The V gene lost 3 bases and the J gene lost 10 bases, with 16 bases spanning the gap. Germline assignment: CDR1 SQVTM and CDR2 ANQGSEA. This CDR3 is built from 13 residues. CDR3 DNA sequence: TGCAGCGTTGAGAGCCAGGGTACGAGAGAGCAGTTCTTC. Protein product: CSVESQGTREQFF.

The chain couples TRBV6-6 to TRBJ2-3, with D possibly TRBD2 on 6 matching bases. In germline, CDR1 is MNHNY, CDR2 SVGAGI (reference sequence). This CDR3 contains 14 residues. V shed 6 bases and J shed 2 bases, with 12 bases lying between them. The CDR3 DNA is TGTGCCAGCAGCCCGGGACTCCTCACAGATACGCAGTATTTT. Translating it yields CASSPGLLTDTQYF.

Many counts were recorded for this clonotype. The chain employs TRBV7-6 and TRBJ2-3; D gene unclear. Germline V gives CDR1 SGHVS, CDR2 FNYEAQ. Trimming took 1 base from V and 0 from J, leaving 11 bases between them. The CDR3 runs 16 residues. The CDR3 DNA sequence: TGTGCCAGCAGCTTAGGGGGTTTAACTAGCACAGATACGCAGTATTTT. Encoded protein: CASSLGGLTSTDTQYF.

This clonotype has just a few counts. The chain uses TRBV3-1 and TRBJ2-3; weak D call: TRBD2 (6 bases). The germline V gene has CDR1 LGHDT and CDR2 YNNKEL (reference sequence). CDR3 length: 15 residues. V lost 4 bases and J 3 bases, leaving 14 bases between the germline ends. The CDR3 DNA follows: TGTGCCAGCAGCCTTTGGGGGGTCGGGACAGATACGCAGTATTTT. It yields the protein CASSLWGVGTDTQYF.